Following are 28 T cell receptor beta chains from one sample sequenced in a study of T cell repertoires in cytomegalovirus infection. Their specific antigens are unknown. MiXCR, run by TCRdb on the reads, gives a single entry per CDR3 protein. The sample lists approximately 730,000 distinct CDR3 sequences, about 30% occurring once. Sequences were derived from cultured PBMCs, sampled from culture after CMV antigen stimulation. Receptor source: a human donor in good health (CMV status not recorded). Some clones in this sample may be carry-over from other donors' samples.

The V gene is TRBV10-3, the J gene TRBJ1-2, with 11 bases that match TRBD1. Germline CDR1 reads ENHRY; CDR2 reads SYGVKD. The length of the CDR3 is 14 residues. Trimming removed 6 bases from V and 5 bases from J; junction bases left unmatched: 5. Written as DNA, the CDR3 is TGTGCCATCAGCGAAGGACAGGGGGCATATGGCTACACCTTC. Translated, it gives CAISEGQGAYGYTF.

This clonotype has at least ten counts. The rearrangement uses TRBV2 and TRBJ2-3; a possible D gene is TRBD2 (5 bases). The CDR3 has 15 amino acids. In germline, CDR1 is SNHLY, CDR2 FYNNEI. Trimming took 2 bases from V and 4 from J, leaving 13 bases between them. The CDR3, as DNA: TGTGCCAGCAGTGAATCCCGGGGAAGGGCAGATACGCAGTATTTT. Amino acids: CASSESRGRADTQYF. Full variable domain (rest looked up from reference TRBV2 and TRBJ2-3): EPEVTQTPSHQVTQMGQEVILRCVPISNHLYFYWYRQILGQKVEFLVSFYNNEISEKSEIFDDQFSVERPDGSNFTLKIRSTKLEDSAMYFCASSESRGRADTQYFGPGTRLTVL.

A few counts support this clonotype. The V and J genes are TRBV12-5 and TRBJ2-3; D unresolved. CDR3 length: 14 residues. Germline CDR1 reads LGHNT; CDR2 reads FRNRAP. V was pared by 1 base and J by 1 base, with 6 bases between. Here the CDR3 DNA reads TGTGCTAGTGGTTTGGCGGCAGGCACAGATACGCAGTATTTT. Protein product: CASGLAAGTDTQYF.

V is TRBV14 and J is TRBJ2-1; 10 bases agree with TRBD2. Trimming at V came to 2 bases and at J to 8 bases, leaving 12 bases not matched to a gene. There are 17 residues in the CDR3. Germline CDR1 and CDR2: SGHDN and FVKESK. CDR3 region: CASSQWKGAGGPDEQFF. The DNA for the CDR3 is TGTGCCAGCAGCCAATGGAAGGGAGCGGGAGGGCCTGATGAGCAGTTCTTC.

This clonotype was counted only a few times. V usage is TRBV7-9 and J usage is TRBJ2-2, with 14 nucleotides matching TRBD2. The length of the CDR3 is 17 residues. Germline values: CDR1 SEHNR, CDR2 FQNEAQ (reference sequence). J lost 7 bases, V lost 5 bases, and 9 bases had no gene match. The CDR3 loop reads CASSPGLAGDRGGELFF. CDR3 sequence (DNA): TGTGCCAGCAGCCCGGGACTAGCGGGAGACCGGGGCGGGGAGCTGTTTTTT.

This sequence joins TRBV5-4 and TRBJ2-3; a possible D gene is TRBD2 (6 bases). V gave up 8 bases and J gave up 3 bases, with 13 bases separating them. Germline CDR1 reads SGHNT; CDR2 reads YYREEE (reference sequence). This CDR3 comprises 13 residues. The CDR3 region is CARNGTSTDTQYF. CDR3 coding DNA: TGTGCCAGGAACGGGACTTCGACAGATACGCAGTATTTT.

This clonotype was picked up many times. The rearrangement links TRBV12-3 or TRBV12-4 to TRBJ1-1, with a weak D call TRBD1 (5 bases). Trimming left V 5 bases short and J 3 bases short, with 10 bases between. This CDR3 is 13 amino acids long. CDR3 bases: TGTGCCAGCAGTCGGGACTTGGACACTGAAGCTTTCTTT. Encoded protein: CASSRDLDTEAFF.

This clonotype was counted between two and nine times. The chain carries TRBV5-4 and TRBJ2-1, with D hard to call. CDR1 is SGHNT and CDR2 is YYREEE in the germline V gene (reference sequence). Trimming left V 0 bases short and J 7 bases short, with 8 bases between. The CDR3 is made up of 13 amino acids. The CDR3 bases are TGTGCCAGCAGCTTGGGCGACCCAAATGAGCAGTTCTTC. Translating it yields CASSLGDPNEQFF. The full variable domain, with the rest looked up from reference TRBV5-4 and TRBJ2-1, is ETGVTQSPTHLIKTRGQQVTLRCSSQSGHNTVSWYQQALGQGPQFIFQYYREEENGRGNFPPRFSGLQFPNYSSELNVNALELDDSALYLCASSLGDPNEQFFGPGTRLTVL.

DNA of the CDR3: TGCGCCAGCAGCCTACACGGGCAGGCGGCTAATGAAAAACTGTTTTTT. It encodes CASSLHGQAANEKLFF. The V gene is TRBV4-3, the J gene TRBJ1-4; no clear D gene. The germline V gene encodes CDR1 LGHNA and CDR2 YSLEER. This CDR3 comprises 16 residues. V lost 4 bases and J 3 bases, leaving 15 bases between the germline ends.

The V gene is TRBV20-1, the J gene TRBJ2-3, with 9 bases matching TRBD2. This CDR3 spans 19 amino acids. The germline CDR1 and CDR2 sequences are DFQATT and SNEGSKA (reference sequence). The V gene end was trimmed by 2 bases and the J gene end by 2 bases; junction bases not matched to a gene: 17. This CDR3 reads CSARLGDQSGRLPTDTQYF. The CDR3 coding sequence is TGCAGTGCTAGACTTGGAGATCAGAGCGGGAGGCTACCCACAGATACGCAGTATTTT.

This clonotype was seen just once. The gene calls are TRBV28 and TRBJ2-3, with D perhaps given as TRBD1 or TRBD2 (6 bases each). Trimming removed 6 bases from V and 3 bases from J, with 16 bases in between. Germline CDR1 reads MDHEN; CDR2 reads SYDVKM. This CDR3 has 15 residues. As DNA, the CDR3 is TGTGCCAGCAGCACCCCCCGGGGGCGGACAGATACGCAGTATTTT. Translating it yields CASSTPRGRTDTQYF. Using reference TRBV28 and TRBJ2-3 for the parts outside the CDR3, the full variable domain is DVKVTQSSRYLVKRTGEKVFLECVQDMDHENMFWYRQDPGLGLRLIYFSYDVKMKEKGDIPEGYSVSREKKERFSLILESASTNQTSMYLCASSTPRGRTDTQYFGPGTRLTVL.

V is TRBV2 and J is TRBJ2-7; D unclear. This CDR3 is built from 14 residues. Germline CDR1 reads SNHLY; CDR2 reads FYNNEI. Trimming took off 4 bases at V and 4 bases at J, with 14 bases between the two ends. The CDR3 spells CASSVGVIAYEQYF. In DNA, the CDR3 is TGTGCCAGCAGTGTGGGCGTCATAGCTTACGAGCAGTACTTC.

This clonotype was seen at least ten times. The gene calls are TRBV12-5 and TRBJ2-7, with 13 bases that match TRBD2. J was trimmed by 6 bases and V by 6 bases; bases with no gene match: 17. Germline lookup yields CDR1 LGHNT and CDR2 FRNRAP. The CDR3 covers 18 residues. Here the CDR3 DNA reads TGTGCTAGTGGCCCGACCGGGACTAGCGGGAAATTTAGGCGCGAGCAGTACTTC. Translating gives CASGPTGTSGKFRREQYF.

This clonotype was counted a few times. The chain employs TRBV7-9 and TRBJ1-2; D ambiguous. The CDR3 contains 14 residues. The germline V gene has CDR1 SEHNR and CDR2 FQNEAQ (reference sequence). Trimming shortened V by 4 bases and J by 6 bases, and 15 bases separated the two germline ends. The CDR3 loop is CASSWIQRMDGYTF. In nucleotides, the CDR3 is TGTGCCAGCAGCTGGATACAGCGAATGGATGGCTACACCTTC.

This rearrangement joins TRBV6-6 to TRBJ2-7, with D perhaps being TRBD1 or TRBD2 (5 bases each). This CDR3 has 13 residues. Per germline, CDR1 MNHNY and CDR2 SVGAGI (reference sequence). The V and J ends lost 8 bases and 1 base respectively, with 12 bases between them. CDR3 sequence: CASGVGESYEQYF. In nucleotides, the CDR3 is TGTGCCAGCGGGGTGGGGGAGTCCTACGAGCAGTACTTC.

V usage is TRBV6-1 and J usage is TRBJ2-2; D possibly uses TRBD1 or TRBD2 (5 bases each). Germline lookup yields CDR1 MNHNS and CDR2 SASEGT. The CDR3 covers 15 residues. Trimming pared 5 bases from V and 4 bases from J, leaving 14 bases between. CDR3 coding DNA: TGTGCCAGCAGTATTCATGGGGGTAGCACCGGGGAGCTGTTTTTT. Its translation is CASSIHGGSTGELFF.

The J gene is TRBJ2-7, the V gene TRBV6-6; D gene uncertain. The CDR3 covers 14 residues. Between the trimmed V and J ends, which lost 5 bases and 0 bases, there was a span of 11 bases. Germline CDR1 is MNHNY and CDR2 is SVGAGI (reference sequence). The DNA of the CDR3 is TGTGCCAGCAGTATCTGGTCCTCCTCCTACGAGCAGTACTTC. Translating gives CASSIWSSSYEQYF.

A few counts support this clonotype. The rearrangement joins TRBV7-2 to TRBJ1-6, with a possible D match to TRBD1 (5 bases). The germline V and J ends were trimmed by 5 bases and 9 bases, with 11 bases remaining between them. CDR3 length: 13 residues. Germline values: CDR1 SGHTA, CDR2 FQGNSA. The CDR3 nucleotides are TGTGCCAGCAGCCATAAAAGGGGTTCACCCCTCCACTTT. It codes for CASSHKRGSPLHF.

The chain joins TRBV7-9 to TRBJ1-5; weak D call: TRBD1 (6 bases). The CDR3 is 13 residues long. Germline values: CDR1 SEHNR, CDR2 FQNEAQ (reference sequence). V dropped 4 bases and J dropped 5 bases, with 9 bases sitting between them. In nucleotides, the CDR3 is TGTGCCAGCAGCTCCGGACAGTATCAGCCCCAGCATTTT. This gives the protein CASSSGQYQPQHF.

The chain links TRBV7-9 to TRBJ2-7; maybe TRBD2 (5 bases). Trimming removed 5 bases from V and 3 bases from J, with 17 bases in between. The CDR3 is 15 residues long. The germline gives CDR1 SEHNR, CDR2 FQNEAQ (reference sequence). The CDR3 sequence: CASSPPRGSLYEQYF. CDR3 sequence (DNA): TGTGCCAGCAGCCCCCCCCGGGGTAGCCTCTACGAGCAGTACTTC. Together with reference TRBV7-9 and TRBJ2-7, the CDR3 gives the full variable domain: DTGVSQNPRHKITKRGQNVTFRCDPISEHNRLYWYRQTLGQGPEFLTYFQNEAQLEKSRLLSDRFSAERPKGSFSTLEIQRTEQGDSAMYLCASSPPRGSLYEQYFGPGTRLTVT.

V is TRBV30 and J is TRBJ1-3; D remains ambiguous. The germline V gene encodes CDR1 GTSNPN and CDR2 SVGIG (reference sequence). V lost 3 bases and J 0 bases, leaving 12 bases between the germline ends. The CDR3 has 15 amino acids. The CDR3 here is CAWRVGRSSGNTIYF. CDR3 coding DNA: TGTGCCTGGAGGGTCGGACGGAGCTCTGGAAACACCATATATTTT.

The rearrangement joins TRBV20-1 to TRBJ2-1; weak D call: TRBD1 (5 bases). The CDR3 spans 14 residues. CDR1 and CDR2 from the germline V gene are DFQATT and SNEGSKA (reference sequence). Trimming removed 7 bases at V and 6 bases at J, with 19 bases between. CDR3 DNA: TGCAGTGGACTCCCTCAGGGCACCCCCAATGAGCAGTTCTTC. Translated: CSGLPQGTPNEQFF.

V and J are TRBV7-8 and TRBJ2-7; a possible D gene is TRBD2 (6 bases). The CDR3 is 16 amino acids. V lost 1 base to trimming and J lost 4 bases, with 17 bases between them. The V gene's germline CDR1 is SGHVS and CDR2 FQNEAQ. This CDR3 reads CASSLVPSALLYEQYF. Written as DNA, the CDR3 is TGTGCCAGCAGCTTAGTCCCTAGCGCCCTACTTTACGAGCAGTACTTC.

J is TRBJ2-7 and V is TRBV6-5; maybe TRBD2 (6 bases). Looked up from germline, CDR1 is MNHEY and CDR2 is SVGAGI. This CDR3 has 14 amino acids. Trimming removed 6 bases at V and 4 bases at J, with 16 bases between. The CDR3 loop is CASRKAGGGYEQYF. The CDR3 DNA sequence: TGTGCCAGCAGGAAAGCGGGTGGAGGTTACGAGCAGTACTTC.

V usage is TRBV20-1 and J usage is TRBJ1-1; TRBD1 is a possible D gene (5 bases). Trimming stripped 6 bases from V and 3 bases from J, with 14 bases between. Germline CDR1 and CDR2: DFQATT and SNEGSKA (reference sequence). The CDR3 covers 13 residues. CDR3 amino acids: CSAQGAVDTEAFF. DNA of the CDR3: TGCAGTGCCCAGGGTGCAGTGGACACTGAAGCTTTCTTT.

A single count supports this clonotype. CDR3 sequence: CASRLPGRDSEAFF. The CDR3 bases are TGTGCCAGCAGGCTACCGGGAAGGGACTCCGAAGCTTTCTTT. This chain connects TRBV2 to TRBJ1-1; maybe TRBD1 (5 bases). V was shortened by 6 bases and J by 8 bases, with 19 bases between the two germline ends. The CDR3 has 14 amino acids. Looked up from germline, CDR1 is SNHLY and CDR2 is FYNNEI.

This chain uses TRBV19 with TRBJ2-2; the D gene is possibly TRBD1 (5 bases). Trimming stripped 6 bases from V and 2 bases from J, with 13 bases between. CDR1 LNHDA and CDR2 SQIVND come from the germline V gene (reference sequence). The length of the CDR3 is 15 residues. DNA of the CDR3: TGTGCCAGTAGATACGGACACCTAAACACCGGGGAGCTGTTTTTT. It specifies CASRYGHLNTGELFF.

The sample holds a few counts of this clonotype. The CDR3: CSAPTGGRSEQFF. The CDR3 DNA reads TGCAGTGCCCCAACGGGCGGGAGAAGTGAGCAGTTCTTC. The J gene is TRBJ2-1, the V gene TRBV20-1; 7 nucleotides match TRBD2. The CDR3 consists of 13 residues. Germline CDR1 and CDR2: DFQATT and SNEGSKA (reference sequence). The V segment lost 6 bases and the J segment 9 bases; nucleotides outside the gene matches: 11.